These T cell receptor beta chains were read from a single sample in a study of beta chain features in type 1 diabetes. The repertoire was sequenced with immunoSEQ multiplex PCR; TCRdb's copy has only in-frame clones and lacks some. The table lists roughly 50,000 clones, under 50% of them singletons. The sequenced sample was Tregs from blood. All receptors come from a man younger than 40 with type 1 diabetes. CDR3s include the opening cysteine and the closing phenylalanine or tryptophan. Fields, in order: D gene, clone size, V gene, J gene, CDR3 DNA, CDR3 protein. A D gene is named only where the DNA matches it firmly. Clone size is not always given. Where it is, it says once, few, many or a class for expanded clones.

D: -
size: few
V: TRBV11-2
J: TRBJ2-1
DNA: TGTGCCAGCAGCTTGGTCCTAGCGAATAATGAGCAGTTCTTC
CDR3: CASSLVLANNEQFF

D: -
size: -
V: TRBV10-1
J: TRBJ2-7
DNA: TGCGCCAGCAGTGAAGGCAGCCCAGTCGGGGAGCAGTACTTC
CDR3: CASSEGSPVGEQYF

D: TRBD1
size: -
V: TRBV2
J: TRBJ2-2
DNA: TGTGCCAGCGGGACAGGGCTGAACACCGGGGAGCTGTTTTTT
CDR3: CASGTGLNTGELFF

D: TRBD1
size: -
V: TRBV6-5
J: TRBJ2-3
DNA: TGTGCCAGCAGCGATCAGGGGGCTTCAGGAGATACGCAGTATTTT
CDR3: CASSDQGASGDTQYF

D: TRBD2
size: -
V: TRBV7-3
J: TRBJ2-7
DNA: TGTGCCAGCAGCCTAAGCGGGGTCCCCGAGCAGTACTTC
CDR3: CASSLSGVPEQYF

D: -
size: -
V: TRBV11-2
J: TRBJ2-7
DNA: TGTGCCAGCAGCTTCGGAACACTAGCCTACGGGCAGTACTTC
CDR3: CASSFGTLAYGQYF

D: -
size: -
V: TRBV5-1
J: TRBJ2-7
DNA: TGCGCCAGCAGCGTTGACAGTAGTGTCGTGTACGAGCAGTACTTC
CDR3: CASSVDSSVVYEQYF

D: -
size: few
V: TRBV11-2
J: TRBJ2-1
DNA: TGTGCCAGCAGCTTAGATAGTGTCAATGAGCAGTTCTTC
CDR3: CASSLDSVNEQFF

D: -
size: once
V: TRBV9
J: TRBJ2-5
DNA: TGTGCCAGCAGCCCTTTTGGTACCCGGGAGACCCAGTACTTC
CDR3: CASSPFGTRETQYF

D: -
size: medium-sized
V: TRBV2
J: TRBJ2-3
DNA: TGTGCCGCACAGCGGACTAGCACAGATACGCAGTATTTT
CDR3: CAAQRTSTDTQYF

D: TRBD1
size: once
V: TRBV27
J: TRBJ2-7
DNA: TGTGCCAGCAGTAATTATAGACAGGGCCCATCCTACGAGCAGTACTTC
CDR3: CASSNYRQGPSYEQYF

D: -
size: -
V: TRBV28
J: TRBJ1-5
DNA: TGTGCCAGCAGCTCCGGGACAAGGTATCAGCCCCAGCATTTT
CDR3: CASSSGTRYQPQHF

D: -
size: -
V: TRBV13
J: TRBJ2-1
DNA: TGTGCCAGCAGCTTGCGGGTCAGGGGACACAATGAGCAGTTCTTC
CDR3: CASSLRVRGHNEQFF

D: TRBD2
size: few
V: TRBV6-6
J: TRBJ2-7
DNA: TGTGCCAGCAGCTCTGGGACTAGCGGCTCCTACGAGCAGTACTTC
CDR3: CASSSGTSGSYEQYF

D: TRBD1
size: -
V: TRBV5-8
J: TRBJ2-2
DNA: TGTGCCAGCAGCCCAGGGACAGGGGGCGGCTACACCGGGGAGCTGTTTTTT
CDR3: CASSPGTGGGYTGELFF

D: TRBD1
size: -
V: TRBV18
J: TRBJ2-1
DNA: TGTGCCAGCTCACCGGGACAGGGCTGGAATGAGCAGTTCTTC
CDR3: CASSPGQGWNEQFF